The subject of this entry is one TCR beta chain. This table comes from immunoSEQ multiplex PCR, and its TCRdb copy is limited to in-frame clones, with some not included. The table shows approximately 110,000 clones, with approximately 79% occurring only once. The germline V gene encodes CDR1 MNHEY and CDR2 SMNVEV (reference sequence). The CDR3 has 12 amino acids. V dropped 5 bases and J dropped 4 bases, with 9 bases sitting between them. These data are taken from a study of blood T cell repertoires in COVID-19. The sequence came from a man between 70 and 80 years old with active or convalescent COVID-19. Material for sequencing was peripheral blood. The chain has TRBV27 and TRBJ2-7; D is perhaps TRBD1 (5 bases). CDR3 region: CASSPSGYEQYF. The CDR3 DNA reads TGTGCCAGCAGTCCCTCAGGGTACGAGCAGTACTTC.